A selection of T cell receptor beta chains follows, all from one sample in a study of regulatory T cells in long-lasting Graves disease. MiXCR was run by TCRdb on the multiplex PCR reads, yielding one entry per CDR3 protein. The sample yields around 460,000 distinct CDR3 sequences, under 25% seen once. This material consisted of peripheral blood mononuclear cells (PBMCs), taken when the disease was refractory, from a patient treated with antithyroid drugs. These receptors originate from a female donor with Graves disease. CDR3s include the opening cysteine and the closing phenylalanine or tryptophan. Each record gives: clone size, D gene, J gene, V gene, CDR3 protein, CDR3 DNA. A D gene is named only where the DNA matches it firmly. Only part of the rows carry a size: once, few, many, or a class if the clone is expanded.

clone size: -; D gene: TRBD1; J gene: TRBJ1-2; V gene: TRBV5-1; CDR3 protein: CASSGRDRVRPSNHGYTF; CDR3 DNA: TGCGCCAGCAGCGGCCGGGACAGGGTACGGCCTTCTAACCATGGCTACACCTTC
clone size: -; D gene: TRBD1; J gene: TRBJ1-4; V gene: TRBV5-1; CDR3 protein: CASSLGTGNSKLFF; CDR3 DNA: TGCGCCAGCAGCCTCGGGACAGGGAATTCAAAACTGTTTTTT
clone size: -; D gene: -; J gene: TRBJ1-6; V gene: TRBV28; CDR3 protein: CASRNIDNSPPHF; CDR3 DNA: TGTGCCAGCAGAAACATAGACAATTCACCCCCCCACTTT
clone size: many; D gene: -; J gene: TRBJ2-5; V gene: TRBV6-1; CDR3 protein: CASSEPRRIQETQYF; CDR3 DNA: TGTGCCAGCAGTGAACCCAGGCGGATCCAAGAGACCCAGTACTTC
clone size: many; D gene: TRBD1; J gene: TRBJ1-1; V gene: TRBV28; CDR3 protein: CASSFRGIRNTEAFF; CDR3 DNA: TGTGCCAGCAGTTTCAGGGGGATTCGGAACACTGAAGCTTTCTTT
clone size: few; D gene: -; J gene: TRBJ2-1; V gene: TRBV7-9; CDR3 protein: CASSLAESYNEQFF; CDR3 DNA: TGTGCCAGCAGCTTGGCCGAGTCCTACAATGAGCAGTTCTTC
clone size: many; D gene: -; J gene: TRBJ1-6; V gene: TRBV2; CDR3 protein: CASSTESSYNSPLHF; CDR3 DNA: TGTGCCAGCAGTACTGAGAGCTCCTATAATTCACCCCTCCACTTT
clone size: many; D gene: -; J gene: TRBJ1-5; V gene: TRBV19; CDR3 protein: CASSMSGDQPQHF; CDR3 DNA: TGTGCCAGTAGTATGTCGGGGGATCAGCCCCAGCATTTT
clone size: -; D gene: TRBD2; J gene: TRBJ2-5; V gene: TRBV4-1; CDR3 protein: CASSQVGLAGPGEETQYF; CDR3 DNA: TGCGCCAGCAGCCAAGTGGGACTAGCGGGCCCCGGGGAGGAGACCCAGTACTTC
clone size: few; D gene: TRBD1; J gene: TRBJ1-2; V gene: TRBV13; CDR3 protein: CASSARGQGIGGYTF; CDR3 DNA: TGTGCCAGCAGCGCCCGGGGACAGGGTATCGGGGGCTACACCTTC
clone size: -; D gene: -; J gene: TRBJ2-5; V gene: TRBV28; CDR3 protein: CASSPLLGGYQETQYF; CDR3 DNA: TGTGCCAGCAGTCCACTCCTGGGAGGATACCAAGAGACCCAGTACTTC
clone size: many; D gene: -; J gene: TRBJ1-6; V gene: TRBV6-1; CDR3 protein: CASRDGGESGPLHF; CDR3 DNA: TGTGCCAGCAGAGACGGGGGAGAGTCGGGTCCCCTCCACTTT
clone size: -; D gene: TRBD1; J gene: TRBJ2-5; V gene: TRBV30; CDR3 protein: CAWKGTAETQYF; CDR3 DNA: TGTGCCTGGAAAGGGACAGCAGAGACCCAGTACTTC
clone size: -; D gene: -; J gene: TRBJ1-1; V gene: TRBV27; CDR3 protein: CASSLSSSGTEAFF; CDR3 DNA: TGTGCCAGCAGTTTATCCTCCTCCGGGACTGAAGCTTTCTTT
clone size: few; D gene: TRBD2; J gene: TRBJ2-3; V gene: TRBV11-3; CDR3 protein: CASSLDRATSGRYTDTQYF; CDR3 DNA: TGTGCCAGCAGCTTAGATCGGGCGACTAGCGGGCGCTACACAGATACGCAGTATTTT
clone size: -; D gene: TRBD2; J gene: TRBJ2-2; V gene: TRBV3-1; CDR3 protein: CASSQSVGLAGSGELFF; CDR3 DNA: TGTGCCAGCAGCCAAAGCGTGGGACTAGCGGGTTCCGGGGAGCTGTTTTTT
clone size: many; D gene: -; J gene: TRBJ2-7; V gene: TRBV6-1; CDR3 protein: CASRRDRLLEQYF; CDR3 DNA: TGTGCCAGCAGGAGAGACCGACTCCTCGAGCAGTACTTC
clone size: few; D gene: -; J gene: TRBJ2-2; V gene: TRBV5-1; CDR3 protein: CASSLGKYTGELFF; CDR3 DNA: TGCGCCAGCAGCTTGGGGAAGTACACCGGGGAGCTGTTTTTT
clone size: -; D gene: -; J gene: TRBJ2-7; V gene: TRBV9; CDR3 protein: CASSVAELNYEQYF; CDR3 DNA: TGTGCCAGCAGCGTAGCTGAACTGAACTACGAGCAGTACTTC
clone size: many; D gene: -; J gene: TRBJ2-7; V gene: TRBV28; CDR3 protein: CASSASLGTLRAYEQYF; CDR3 DNA: TGTGCCAGCAGTGCATCACTCGGTACTCTCCGGGCCTACGAGCAGTACTTC
clone size: many; D gene: -; J gene: TRBJ1-5; V gene: TRBV2; CDR3 protein: CASHPGGNQPQHF; CDR3 DNA: TGTGCCAGCCACCCCGGGGGCAATCAGCCCCAGCATTTT
clone size: -; D gene: -; J gene: TRBJ2-7; V gene: TRBV18; CDR3 protein: CASSPRAGPSEQYF; CDR3 DNA: TGTGCCAGCTCACCACGGGCAGGGCCTAGCGAGCAGTACTTC
clone size: -; D gene: -; J gene: TRBJ2-6; V gene: TRBV24-1; CDR3 protein: CATSEKFSGANVLTF; CDR3 DNA: TGTGCCACCAGCGAGAAGTTCTCTGGGGCCAACGTCCTGACTTTC
clone size: many; D gene: TRBD1; J gene: TRBJ1-6; V gene: TRBV6-5; CDR3 protein: CASSSTGMNSPLHF; CDR3 DNA: TGTGCCAGCAGTTCGACAGGGATGAATTCACCCCTCCACTTT
clone size: -; D gene: -; J gene: TRBJ1-2; V gene: TRBV18; CDR3 protein: CASSPPNSNYGYTF; CDR3 DNA: TGTGCCAGCTCACCACCGAACAGTAACTATGGCTACACCTTC
clone size: -; D gene: -; J gene: TRBJ2-7; V gene: TRBV6-1; CDR3 protein: CASSTGDFPYEQYF; CDR3 DNA: TGTGCCAGCAGTACCGGGGACTTCCCCTACGAGCAGTACTTC
clone size: -; D gene: -; J gene: TRBJ1-6; V gene: TRBV3-1; CDR3 protein: CASSQQFSPLHF; CDR3 DNA: TGTGCCAGCAGCCAACAGTTTTCACCCCTCCACTTT
clone size: -; D gene: -; J gene: TRBJ1-5; V gene: TRBV6-6; CDR3 protein: CASSYSGTSGNRDGQPQHF; CDR3 DNA: TGTGCCAGCAGTTACTCCGGGACTAGCGGGAACCGGGACGGACAGCCCCAGCATTTT
clone size: many; D gene: TRBD1; J gene: TRBJ1-4; V gene: TRBV28; CDR3 protein: CASSLRGGREKLFF; CDR3 DNA: TGTGCCAGCAGTTTGAGAGGGGGCAGGGAAAAACTGTTTTTT
clone size: many; D gene: TRBD1; J gene: TRBJ1-1; V gene: TRBV29-1; CDR3 protein: CSVAAPLGQPLNTEAFF; CDR3 DNA: TGCAGCGTTGCGGCCCCTCTGGGACAGCCCTTGAACACTGAAGCTTTCTTT
clone size: many; D gene: TRBD2; J gene: TRBJ2-5; V gene: TRBV12-3/TRBV12-4; CDR3 protein: CASSLTPWTSGGGETQYF; CDR3 DNA: TGTGCCAGCAGTTTGACCCCTTGGACTAGCGGGGGGGGGGAGACCCAGTACTTC
clone size: -; D gene: -; J gene: TRBJ1-3; V gene: TRBV7-2; CDR3 protein: CASSPGTLYSGNTIYF; CDR3 DNA: TGTGCCAGCAGCCCGGGGACACTGTACTCTGGAAACACCATATATTTT
clone size: few; D gene: -; J gene: TRBJ2-7; V gene: TRBV3-1; CDR3 protein: CASSQGTSSSYEQYF; CDR3 DNA: TGTGCCAGCAGCCAGGGGACTTCGAGCTCCTACGAGCAGTACTTC
clone size: -; D gene: -; J gene: TRBJ2-7; V gene: TRBV27; CDR3 protein: CASKKSAGSYEQYF; CDR3 DNA: TGTGCCAGCAAAAAATCGGCAGGCTCCTACGAGCAGTACTTC
clone size: many; D gene: -; J gene: TRBJ1-1; V gene: TRBV6-5; CDR3 protein: CASSSDRQEPEAFF; CDR3 DNA: TGTGCCAGCAGTTCCGACCGACAAGAACCTGAAGCTTTCTTT
clone size: many; D gene: -; J gene: TRBJ1-5; V gene: TRBV6-2/TRBV6-3; CDR3 protein: CASSYPGRVQPQHF; CDR3 DNA: TGTGCCAGCAGTTACCCCGGCAGGGTTCAGCCCCAGCATTTT
clone size: once; D gene: TRBD1; J gene: TRBJ1-6; V gene: TRBV20-1; CDR3 protein: CSALRGQGNSPLHF; CDR3 DNA: TGCAGTGCCCTCAGGGGGCAGGGTAATTCACCCCTCCACTTT
clone size: -; D gene: TRBD2; J gene: TRBJ2-1; V gene: TRBV27; CDR3 protein: CASSLIGTGGTLFF; CDR3 DNA: TGTGCCAGCAGTTTAATCGGTACGGGAGGAACCTTGTTCTTC
clone size: -; D gene: -; J gene: TRBJ2-2; V gene: TRBV12-5; CDR3 protein: CASGLVVGRVYGGELFF; CDR3 DNA: TGTGCTAGTGGTTTGGTAGTGGGCAGGGTCTATGGCGGGGAGCTGTTTTTT
clone size: -; D gene: TRBD1; J gene: TRBJ2-5; V gene: TRBV19; CDR3 protein: CASSLRMTGGLETQYF; CDR3 DNA: TGTGCCAGTAGTTTACGAATGACAGGGGGCCTGGAGACCCAGTACTTC
clone size: many; D gene: TRBD2; J gene: TRBJ2-5; V gene: TRBV6-2/TRBV6-3; CDR3 protein: CASSPLAGSETQYF; CDR3 DNA: TGTGCCAGCAGTCCTCTAGCGGGATCAGAGACCCAGTACTTC
clone size: many; D gene: TRBD2; J gene: TRBJ2-7; V gene: TRBV7-2; CDR3 protein: CASSFGLESSYEQYF; CDR3 DNA: TGTGCCAGCAGCTTCGGACTAGAGAGCTCCTACGAGCAGTACTTC
clone size: -; D gene: -; J gene: TRBJ1-5; V gene: TRBV28; CDR3 protein: CAGSFRNQPQHF; CDR3 DNA: TGTGCCGGCAGTTTCAGGAATCAGCCCCAGCATTTT